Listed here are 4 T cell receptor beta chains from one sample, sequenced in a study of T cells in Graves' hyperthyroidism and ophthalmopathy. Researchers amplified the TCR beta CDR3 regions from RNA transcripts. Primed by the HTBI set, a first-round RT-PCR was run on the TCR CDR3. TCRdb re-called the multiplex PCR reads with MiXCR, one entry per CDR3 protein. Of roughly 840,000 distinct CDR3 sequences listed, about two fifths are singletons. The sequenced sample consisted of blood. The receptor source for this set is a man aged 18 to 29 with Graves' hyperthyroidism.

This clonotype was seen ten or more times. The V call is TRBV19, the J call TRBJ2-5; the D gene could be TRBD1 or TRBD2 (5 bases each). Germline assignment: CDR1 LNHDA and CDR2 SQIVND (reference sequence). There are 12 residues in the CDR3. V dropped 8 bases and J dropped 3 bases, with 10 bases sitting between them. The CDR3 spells CASWDGKETQYF. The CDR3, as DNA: TGTGCCAGTTGGGACGGTAAAGAGACCCAGTACTTC.

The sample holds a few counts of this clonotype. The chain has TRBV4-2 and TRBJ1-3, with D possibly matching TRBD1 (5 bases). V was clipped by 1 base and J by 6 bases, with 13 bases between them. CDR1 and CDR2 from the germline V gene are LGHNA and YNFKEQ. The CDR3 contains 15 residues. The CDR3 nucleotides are TGTGCCAGCAGCCAAGCAGGGACTCGCGAAAACACCATATATTTT. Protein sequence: CASSQAGTRENTIYF.

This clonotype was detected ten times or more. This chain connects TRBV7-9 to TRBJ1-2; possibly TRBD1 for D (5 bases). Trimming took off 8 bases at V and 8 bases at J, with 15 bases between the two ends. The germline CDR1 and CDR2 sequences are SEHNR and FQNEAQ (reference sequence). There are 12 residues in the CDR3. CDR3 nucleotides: TGTGCCAGCGTACGAGGGGCACAAGGCTACACCTTC. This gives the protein CASVRGAQGYTF. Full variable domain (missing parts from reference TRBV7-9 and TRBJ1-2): DTGVSQNPRHKITKRGQNVTFRCDPISEHNRLYWYRQTLGQGPEFLTYFQNEAQLEKSRLLSDRFSAERPKGSFSTLEIQRTEQGDSAMYLCASVRGAQGYTFGSGTRLTVV.

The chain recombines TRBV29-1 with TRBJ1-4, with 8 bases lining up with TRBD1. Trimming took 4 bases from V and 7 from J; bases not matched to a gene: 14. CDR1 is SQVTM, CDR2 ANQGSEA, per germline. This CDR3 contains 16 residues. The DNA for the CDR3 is TGCAGCGTTGCTACAGGGGGTGGGGACCGCGCTGAAAAACTGTTTTTT. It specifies CSVATGGGDRAEKLFF.